This note documents a single TCR beta chain sequence. Its antigen is undetermined. The sample is drawn from a study of response to subunit inactivated influenza vaccine. MiXCR was run by TCRdb on the RT-PCR reads, yielding one entry per CDR3 protein. This sample carries around 530,000 distinct CDR3 sequences, about 15% of them seen once, and the ten largest clones take approximately 3%. General study findings and limits: Only a handful of new T cells, the authors suggested, are recruited with each seasonal influenza vaccination.

This CDR3 is built from 14 residues. V dropped 4 bases and J dropped 6 bases, with 11 bases sitting between them. Germline assignment: CDR1 SGHRS and CDR2 YFSETQ. Sequences were derived from CD4+ T cells sorted from PBMCs, sampled less than 30 months after vaccination. This TCR came from a man aged 50 to 69 who received an inactivated influenza vaccine. V is TRBV5-1 and J is TRBJ1-6; D may be TRBD1 (5 bases). The CDR3 loop is CASSLGPLNSPLHF. The CDR3 nucleotides are TGCGCCAGCAGCCTGGGACCGCTTAATTCACCCCTCCACTTT. Based on the CDR3 plus reference TRBV5-1 and TRBJ1-6, the full variable domain is KAGVTQTPRYLIKTRGQQVTLSCSPISGHRSVSWYQQTPGQGLQFLFEYFSETQRNKGNFPGRFSGRQFSNSRSEMNVSTLELGDSALYLCASSLGPLNSPLHFGNGTRLTVT.